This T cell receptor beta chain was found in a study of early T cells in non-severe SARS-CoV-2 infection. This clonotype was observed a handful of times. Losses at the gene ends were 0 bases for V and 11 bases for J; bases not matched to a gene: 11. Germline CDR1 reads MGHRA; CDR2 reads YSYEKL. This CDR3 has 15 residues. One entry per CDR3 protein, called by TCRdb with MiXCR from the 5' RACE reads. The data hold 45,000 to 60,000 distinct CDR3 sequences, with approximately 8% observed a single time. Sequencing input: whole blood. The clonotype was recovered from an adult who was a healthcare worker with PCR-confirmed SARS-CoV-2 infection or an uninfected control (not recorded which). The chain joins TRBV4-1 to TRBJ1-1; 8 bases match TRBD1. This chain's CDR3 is CASSQDWQGALWAFF. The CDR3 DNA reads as TGCGCCAGCAGCCAAGATTGGCAGGGGGCGTTGTGGGCTTTCTTT.